This is a list of T cell receptor beta chains from one sample in a study of graft-versus-host responses after intestinal transplantation. No antigen has been assigned to these receptors. Data came from immunoSEQ multiplex PCR; TCRdb stores just in-frame clones and leaves some out. Here the sample spans 90,000 or so clones, roughly 80% being singletons. The sequenced sample was unstimulated CD4+ T cells sorted from spleen or lymph node cells, obtained before intestinal transplant. The receptors derive from a human donor who received an intestinal transplant. Each CDR3 is given with its conserved first and last residue. The D gene is left open where the match is weak. Size values are once, few and many counts, or a class for expanded clones, and some rows have none.

j_call | clone_size | d_call | v_call | cdr3_nt | cdr3_aa
TRBJ1-5 | - | TRBD1 | TRBV7-8 | TGTGCCAGCAGCCCCAGCAGACAGGGTAGTCAGCCCCAGCATTTT | CASSPSRQGSQPQHF
TRBJ1-5 | - | - | TRBV6-1 | TGTGCCAGCAGTAAACAGGTTTACAATCAGCCCCAGCATTTT | CASSKQVYNQPQHF
TRBJ1-2 | - | - | TRBV7-8 | TGTGCCAGCAGCTTAGGACGCCAGGGGTTGTGGTATGGCTACACCTTC | CASSLGRQGLWYGYTF
TRBJ2-5 | - | TRBD1 | TRBV5-4 | TGTGCCAGCAGCTTGGTGGACAGGGGGGGAGAGACCCAGTACTTC | CASSLVDRGGETQYF
TRBJ2-3 | once | - | TRBV6-1 | TGTGCCAGCAGTGAGGTAGGAGGCACAGATACGCAGTATTTT | CASSEVGGTDTQYF
TRBJ1-1 | - | - | TRBV19 | TGTGCCAGTAGCCTGGGGGGGTCACTGCTCTACAACACTGAAGCTTTCTTT | CASSLGGSLLYNTEAFF
TRBJ2-1 | once | - | TRBV4-1 | TGCGCCAGCAGCCAAGCGAGACTAGGCGGATGGGATGAGCAGTTCTTC | CASSQARLGGWDEQFF
TRBJ1-4 | - | - | TRBV5-1 | TGCGCCAGCAGCTTGGCCACGGGGGTCGAAGGACTGTTTTTT | CASSLATGVEGLFF
TRBJ2-5 | - | - | TRBV7-7 | TGTGCTAGCAGCTTAGGTGTCGGAGAGACCCAGTACTTC | CASSLGVGETQYF
TRBJ1-2 | - | TRBD1 | TRBV6-1 | TGTGCCAGCAGTGAAGCGACAGGGTTGGTGGGCGGCTACACCTTC | CASSEATGLVGGYTF
TRBJ2-7 | - | TRBD2 | TRBV11-2 | TGTGCCAGCAGCTGGTCGGGGGGGAGCTCCTACGAGCAGTACTTC | CASSWSGGSSYEQYF
TRBJ2-3 | - | TRBD2 | TRBV14 | TGTGCCAGCAGCCCCCAACTAGCGGGGGGAGATACGCAGTATTTT | CASSPQLAGGDTQYF
TRBJ2-7 | - | TRBD1 | TRBV6-6 | TGTGCCAGCAGTTACTCGGGACAGGGAGCCTACGAGCAGTACTTC | CASSYSGQGAYEQYF
TRBJ2-5 | - | - | TRBV7-9 | TGTGCCAGCAGTGCCGGGTTCCCCCAAGAGACCCAGTACTTC | CASSAGFPQETQYF
TRBJ2-2 | once | TRBD1 | TRBV5-1 | TGCGCCAGCAGCGGGACAGCGAACACCGGGGAGCTGTTTTTT | CASSGTANTGELFF
TRBJ1-3 | - | TRBD1 | TRBV7-9 | TGTGCCAGCAGCTTAGGGGGGACAGCTGGAAACACCATATATTTT | CASSLGGTAGNTIYF
TRBJ2-6 | - | TRBD1 | TRBV7-6 | TGTGCCAGCAGCCGAAGGACAGGGGCCCTCTCTGGGGCCAACGTCCTGACTTTC | CASSRRTGALSGANVLTF
TRBJ2-7 | - | TRBD1 | TRBV15 | TGTGCCAGTGGCCGGGACAGGGGGAACGAGCAGTACTTC | CASGRDRGNEQYF
TRBJ2-7 | - | TRBD1 | TRBV28 | TGTGCCAGCAGTTTCCCCTGGGGACAGGGATCATCCTACGAGCAGTACTTC | CASSFPWGQGSSYEQYF
TRBJ1-5 | few | - | TRBV6-1 | TGTGCCAGCAGCCGGGAGATTATTGGGGATCAGCCCCAGCATTTT | CASSREIIGDQPQHF
TRBJ2-5 | - | TRBD1 | TRBV28 | TGTGCCAGCAGTGATGACAGGGCCCCCGTCCAAGAGACCCAGTACTTC | CASSDDRAPVQETQYF
TRBJ2-3 | - | TRBD2 | TRBV18 | TGTGCCAGCTCACCGGGACTAGAGGGCACAGATACGCAGTATTTT | CASSPGLEGTDTQYF
TRBJ2-1 | - | - | TRBV28 | TGTGCCAGCAGACCCAGAGGGAATGAGCAGTTCTTC | CASRPRGNEQFF
TRBJ2-3 | - | TRBD2 | TRBV6-4 | TGTGCCAGCAGTGAGGACCACGGGAGGGCCAGCACAGATACGCAGTATTTT | CASSEDHGRASTDTQYF
TRBJ2-2 | - | TRBD2 | TRBV5-4 | TGTGCCAGCAGCTTGGGGACTAGCGGAACCGGGGAGCTGTTTTTT | CASSLGTSGTGELFF
TRBJ1-2 | - | - | TRBV6-1 | TGTGCCAGCAGTGACGGACACTCTTATGGCTACACCTTC | CASSDGHSYGYTF
TRBJ1-1 | - | TRBD1 | TRBV11-2 | TGTGCCAGCAGCACCCGGACAGGGGACACTGAAGCTTTCTTT | CASSTRTGDTEAFF
TRBJ2-4 | - | - | TRBV7-9 | TGTGCCAGCAGCGAATGGGGCGGGGAGAACATTCAGTACTTC | CASSEWGGENIQYF
TRBJ1-2 | few | - | TRBV30 | TGTGCCTGGGGGCAGGACTATGGCTACACCTTC | CAWGQDYGYTF
TRBJ1-1 | - | - | TRBV29-1 | TGCAGCGCCCAAGGGTGGGCAGGGGCGATCACTGAAGCTTTCTTT | CSAQGWAGAITEAFF
TRBJ2-2 | - | - | TRBV5-1 | TGCGCCAGCAGCTTGTTTACTAGAGCCGACACCGGGGAGCTGTTTTTT | CASSLFTRADTGELFF
TRBJ2-7 | - | - | TRBV19 | TGTGCCAGTAGTCCCCCGGACACCTACGAGCAGTACTTC | CASSPPDTYEQYF
TRBJ1-4 | - | - | TRBV6-5 | TGTGCCAGCAGTTACTCGGGAGCAACTAATGAAAAACTGTTTTTT | CASSYSGATNEKLFF
TRBJ1-1 | - | - | TRBV5-1 | TGCGCCAGCAGCTTGACGGGTTACGGGGTAAATGAAGCTTTCTTT | CASSLTGYGVNEAFF
TRBJ2-7 | - | - | TRBV28 | TGTGCCAGCAGTCCTGCCTTAGGGGGGGCACGGGAGCAGTACTTC | CASSPALGGAREQYF
TRBJ2-7 | - | - | TRBV7-8 | TGTGCCAGCAGCTTAGACGGCAGTGCCGCGGAGTACTTC | CASSLDGSAAEYF
TRBJ2-2 | - | - | TRBV7-9 | TGTGCCAGCAGCTCGTTAAACACCGGGGAGCTGTTTTTT | CASSSLNTGELFF
TRBJ1-1 | - | - | TRBV19 | TGTGCCAGTAGTTGGACAGCCATGAACACTGAAGCTTTCTTT | CASSWTAMNTEAFF
TRBJ1-3 | once | TRBD1 | TRBV18 | TGTGCCAGCTCACCTTTAGGGACAGGAAACCCTGGAAACACCATATATTTT | CASSPLGTGNPGNTIYF
TRBJ2-5 | once | TRBD1 | TRBV7-8 | TGTGCCAGCAGCTTAGTGGGGCCAGGGGGCCGGGAGACCCAGTACTTC | CASSLVGPGGRETQYF
TRBJ1-2 | - | TRBD1 | TRBV6-5 | TGTGCCAGCAGCTCGCCGGGACAGGGGAACTATGGCTACACCTTC | CASSSPGQGNYGYTF
TRBJ2-5 | few | - | TRBV7-7 | TGTGCCAGCAGCCCCGGTCCCGTTGAGGAGACCCAGTACTTC | CASSPGPVEETQYF
TRBJ1-5 | few | TRBD1 | TRBV2 | TGTGCCAGCAGAGGACAGGGCGGCAATCAGCCCCAGCATTTT | CASRGQGGNQPQHF
TRBJ1-6 | - | - | TRBV5-1 | TGCGCCAGCAGCTCACAGGGAGAGAATTCACCCCTCCACTTT | CASSSQGENSPLHF
TRBJ2-5 | - | - | TRBV6-5 | TGTGCCAACTCCGTAGGGGCAGAGCAAGAGACCCAGTACTTC | CANSVGAEQETQYF
TRBJ1-6 | - | - | TRBV5-4 | TGTGCCAGCAGCTTGGAGTATACCCAGAGGCGCTCCTATAATTCACCCCTCCACTTT | CASSLEYTQRRSYNSPLHF
TRBJ1-4 | - | TRBD1 | TRBV25-1 | TGTGCCAGCAGCAACAGGGGAACAACTAATGAAAAACTGTTTTTT | CASSNRGTTNEKLFF
TRBJ1-1 | - | - | TRBV28 | TGTGCCAGCAGGACAGGTTACACTGAAGCTTTCTTT | CASRTGYTEAFF
TRBJ1-2 | - | - | TRBV29-1 | TGCAGCGTTGGACAGAAATTGAACTATGGCTACACCTTC | CSVGQKLNYGYTF
TRBJ1-2 | - | - | TRBV14 | TGTGCCAGCAGCCAAGACAGGAATTCTAACTATGGCTACACCTTC | CASSQDRNSNYGYTF
TRBJ1-5 | - | TRBD1 | TRBV6-1 | TGTGCCAGCACTCAGGACAGGGAAAATCACCAGCCCCAGCATTTT | CASTQDRENHQPQHF
TRBJ2-7 | once | TRBD2 | TRBV11-2 | TGTGCCAGCAGCTCCGGGACTAGCGGGCTAAGGCACTACGAGCAGTACTTC | CASSSGTSGLRHYEQYF
TRBJ1-6 | - | - | TRBV5-5 | TGTGCCAGCAGCCGAGCCTCGACTTCCAGCTCCTATAATTCACCCCTCCACTTT | CASSRASTSSSYNSPLHF